Listed below are T cell receptor beta chains from one sample, sequenced in a study of response to subunit inactivated influenza vaccine. TCRdb re-analysed the RT-PCR reads in MiXCR, keeping a single row per CDR3 protein. This sample has about 570,000 distinct CDR3 sequences, with approximately 10% found just once. The same data also went into a second study, on T cells expressing NK-cell markers.

The sequenced sample was PBMCs from blood, obtained on the day of vaccination. The origin of the receptors is a man aged 50 to 59 who received an inactivated influenza vaccine. The CDR3 runs from the conserved cysteine through the conserved F or W. Each record gives: CDR3 DNA, CDR3 protein, clone size, D gene, J gene, V gene. A D gene is named only where the DNA matches it firmly. Where a row states a size, it is once, few, many or the class of an expanded clone; other rows omit it.

DNA: TGCGCCAGTTCGACTAGCGGGAGAGGTAATGAGCAGTTCTTC
CDR3: CASSTSGRGNEQFF
size: many
D: TRBD2
J: TRBJ2-1
V: TRBV5-1

DNA: TGTGCCAGCAGCGTAGTTTCGGGCAATGAGCAGTTCTTC
CDR3: CASSVVSGNEQFF
size: few
D: -
J: TRBJ2-1
V: TRBV9

DNA: TGTGCCAGCAGTTTTGGGTGGACCGGGACAGGAGCCGGGGAGCTGTTTTTT
CDR3: CASSFGWTGTGAGELFF
size: many
D: TRBD1
J: TRBJ2-2
V: TRBV28

DNA: TGTGCCAGCAGCCAACAGTCAGCCAAAAACATTCAGTACTTC
CDR3: CASSQQSAKNIQYF
size: -
D: -
J: TRBJ2-4
V: TRBV14

DNA: TGTGCCAGCAGTCTCCGGACAGGGCACTACGAGCAGTACTTC
CDR3: CASSLRTGHYEQYF
size: few
D: TRBD1
J: TRBJ2-7
V: TRBV12-3/TRBV12-4

DNA: TGTGCCAGCAGCAGGGACGGTCCGAGGCGGGCCAACGTCCTGACTTTC
CDR3: CASSRDGPRRANVLTF
size: few
D: -
J: TRBJ2-6
V: TRBV5-6

DNA: TGTGCCAGCAGAAGGGGAGGAGGGTCAGACACCTTC
CDR3: CASRRGGGSDTF
size: -
D: -
J: TRBJ1-2
V: TRBV6-5

DNA: TGTGCCAGCAGCTCCGCGGCCCCGGGTCCCGGGGAGCTGTTTTTT
CDR3: CASSSAAPGPGELFF
size: many
D: -
J: TRBJ2-2
V: TRBV12-3/TRBV12-4

DNA: TGTGCCAGCAGCCCAGAAGGAGCTAGGACCCAGTACTTC
CDR3: CASSPEGARTQYF
size: many
D: -
J: TRBJ2-5
V: TRBV7-2

DNA: TGTGCCAGCAGTACGCGGAATTTGAGCAGGGGGCAAGATACGCAGTATTTT
CDR3: CASSTRNLSRGQDTQYF
size: few
D: TRBD1
J: TRBJ2-3
V: TRBV6-1

DNA: TGTGCCAGCAGCCCAAACCGGGACAACAATGAGCAGTTCTTC
CDR3: CASSPNRDNNEQFF
size: -
D: -
J: TRBJ2-1
V: TRBV7-2

DNA: TGTGCCAGCAGCATCTGGACTATTCGTAGCACAGATACGCAGTATTTT
CDR3: CASSIWTIRSTDTQYF
size: few
D: -
J: TRBJ2-3
V: TRBV7-2

DNA: TGTGCCAGCAGCCTCCGGAGGGGGATGATCCAAGAGACCCAGTACTTC
CDR3: CASSLRRGMIQETQYF
size: few
D: -
J: TRBJ2-5
V: TRBV11-2

DNA: TGTGCCAGCAGCTTACATGCGGGGAACACTGAAGCTTTCTTT
CDR3: CASSLHAGNTEAFF
size: few
D: -
J: TRBJ1-1
V: TRBV7-2

DNA: TGTGCCAGCAGCTTAGCCGGGACAGATTCCCCCTACGAGCAGTACTTC
CDR3: CASSLAGTDSPYEQYF
size: many
D: TRBD1
J: TRBJ2-7
V: TRBV7-2

DNA: TGCGCCAGCAGCTTGGATGGGAGCTACAATGAGCAGTTCTTC
CDR3: CASSLDGSYNEQFF
size: many
D: -
J: TRBJ2-1
V: TRBV5-1

DNA: TGTGCCAGCACCCCAACACTACAGGGGGGGTCCTACGAGCAGTACTTC
CDR3: CASTPTLQGGSYEQYF
size: few
D: -
J: TRBJ2-7
V: TRBV12-3/TRBV12-4

DNA: TGTGCCTGGAGTGTACTGCGAGGGATAAATCAGCCCCAGCATTTT
CDR3: CAWSVLRGINQPQHF
size: few
D: -
J: TRBJ1-5
V: TRBV30

DNA: TGTCAAGCGGTAGCGGGAGGGCGTCGGGATACGCAGTATTTT
CDR3: CQAVAGGRRDTQYF
size: -
D: TRBD2
J: TRBJ2-3
V: TRBV29-1

DNA: TGTGCCAGCAGCTCGCCTTTAGCGGGAGGTCCGAATAATCAGTTCTTC
CDR3: CASSSPLAGGPNNQFF
size: -
D: TRBD2
J: TRBJ2-1
V: TRBV7-9

DNA: TGTGCCAGCAGCCCTAGCGGGAGGGGAAATGAGCAGTTCTTC
CDR3: CASSPSGRGNEQFF
size: -
D: TRBD2
J: TRBJ2-1
V: TRBV7-3

DNA: TGCAGTGCCCCTAGGTCCCAGGGTAATTATGGCTACACCTTC
CDR3: CSAPRSQGNYGYTF
size: -
D: -
J: TRBJ1-2
V: TRBV20-1

DNA: TGCGCCAGCAGCTTGGCCCTACCTAGCACAGATACGCAGTATTTT
CDR3: CASSLALPSTDTQYF
size: -
D: -
J: TRBJ2-3
V: TRBV5-1